Included here is one TCR beta chain sequence, with context. This sample stems from a study of blood T cell repertoires in COVID-19. Study summary: The United States, Italy and Spain were the sources of the acute and convalescent COVID-19 samples.

Sequencing was performed with immunoSEQ multiplex PCR; in TCRdb, only in-frame clones are kept and a portion is missing. The sample includes fewer than 400,000 clones, roughly 90% of them seen just once. With V trimmed by 0 bases and J by 9 bases, 5 bases remained unmatched. The CDR3 has 14 amino acids. Germline CDR1 is SGHNT and CDR2 is YYREEE (reference sequence). Sequencing was done on a sample of peripheral blood. V is TRBV5-4 and J is TRBJ2-1; 8 bases fit TRBD2. The receptor's source is a woman aged 25 to 39 with COVID-19, enrolled during active disease. The CDR3, as DNA: TGTGCCAGCAGCTTGGGAGCGGGGGCGGGTGAGCAGTTCTTC. Translated: CASSLGAGAGEQFF.